This T cell receptor (beta chain) was documented in a study of T-cell memory formation after mild COVID-19. This clonotype has at least ten counts. The CDR3 totals 14 residues. V was pared by 4 bases and J by 0 bases, with 7 bases between. The germline V gene encodes CDR1 SGDLS and CDR2 YYNGEE. TCRdb reprocessed the 5' RACE reads via MiXCR and lists one record per CDR3 protein. This sample has roughly 200,000 distinct CDR3 sequences; roughly 17% occur once, and the top ten carry around 1.9%. Sequenced: PBMCs or a T cell subset sorted from them (not recorded which). The sequence came from an adult woman who had mild COVID-19 (a few samples of this study predate the infection). Cell type and time point are not known. The chain combines TRBV9 with TRBJ2-2, with unresolved D. For the CDR3, the DNA is TGTGCCAGCAGCCGCGCGCCGAACACCGGGGAGCTGTTTTTT. Its translation is CASSRAPNTGELFF. The entire variable domain, with the rest obtained from reference TRBV9 and TRBJ2-2, is as follows: DSGVTQTPKHLITATGQRVTLRCSPRSGDLSVYWYQQSLDQGLQFLIQYYNGEERAKGNILERFSAQQFPDLHSELNLSSLELGDSALYFCASSRAPNTGELFFGEGSRLTVL.